This entry lists 9 T cell receptor beta chains sequenced from one sample in a study of cytomegalovirus exposure and HLA in healthy donors. The PCR used 60 Vbeta and 13 Jbeta primers. TCRdb keeps only in-frame clones here, not all; method: immunoSEQ multiplex PCR. In the table there are approximately 280,000 clones, roughly 90% of which are singletons. The source material was PBMCs. These receptors originate from a woman younger than 35 in good health and CMV-seronegative.

The CDR3 DNA is TGTGCCATCTTGGCCTCTTCTGGACAGGGGGAAATCGGGGAGCTGTTTTTT. Amino acids: CAILASSGQGEIGELFF. This sequence joins TRBV10-3 and TRBJ2-2, with TRBD1 identical over 10 bases. V lost 8 bases to trimming and J lost 7 bases; unmatched junction nucleotides: 16. The CDR3 has 17 amino acids. The V gene's germline CDR1 is ENHRY and CDR2 SYGVKD.

The gene calls are TRBV10-3 and TRBJ2-7; 7 bases map to TRBD1. The CDR3 contains 13 residues. The trim removed 2 bases at V and 2 bases at J, leaving 0 bases unmatched. Germline CDR1 ENHRY, CDR2 SYGVKD. The CDR3 nucleotides read TGTGCCATCAGTGAGGACAGGGCCTACGAGCAGTACTTC. Its translation is CAISEDRAYEQYF.

The rearrangement joins TRBV4-1 to TRBJ2-1; 7 bases fit TRBD1. The J segment lost 12 bases and the V segment lost 4 bases, leaving 18 bases of the junction unmatched. Germline CDR1 reads MGHRA; CDR2 reads YSYEKL. The CDR3 length is 16 residues. CDR3 sequence (DNA): TGCGCCAGCAGCCCTCCTCTCGTATTAGGGGGCCTGGGGCAGTTCTTC. Translation: CASSPPLVLGGLGQFF.

The CDR3 DNA is TGTGCCAGCAGTACAACTAGCGGGGGGTACAATGAGCAGTTCTTC. Residues: CASSTTSGGYNEQFF. V and J are TRBV6-1 and TRBJ2-1, with 12 nucleotides matching TRBD2. The trim removed 5 bases at V and 4 bases at J, leaving 3 bases unmatched. CDR1 MNHNS and CDR2 SASEGT come from the germline V gene. CDR3 length: 15 residues.

The rearrangement links TRBV7-3 to TRBJ2-1; 8 nucleotides match TRBD2. Germline CDR1 SGHTA, CDR2 FQGTGA. The CDR3 length is 15 residues. V dropped 2 bases and J dropped 4; count of bases not matched to a gene: 4. The CDR3 nucleotides read TGTGCCAGCAGCTTAGGCGGGGGGCTATACAATGAGCAGTTCTTC. Amino acid sequence: CASSLGGGLYNEQFF.

The chain is built from TRBV5-8 and TRBJ2-7, with D tentatively TRBD2 (5 bases). Trimming removed 2 bases from V and 5 bases from J, with 8 bases in between. Germline values: CDR1 SGHTS, CDR2 YDEGEE. CDR3 size: 12 residues. CDR3: CASSLYGNEQYF. In DNA form, the CDR3 reads TGTGCCAGCAGCTTATACGGGAACGAGCAGTACTTC.

V gene TRBV7-8 combines with J gene TRBJ1-5, with D possibly being TRBD1 (5 bases). The germline CDR1 and CDR2 sequences are SGHVS and FQNEAQ. This CDR3 is 14 amino acids long. The V gene lost 6 bases and the J gene lost 7 bases, with 16 bases spanning the gap. CDR3 loop: CASSSQGAGQPQHF. The CDR3 DNA reads TGTGCCAGCAGTTCCCAAGGGGCAGGGCAGCCCCAGCATTTT.

The chain combines TRBV15 with TRBJ2-1; the D is unclear. The V end lost 9 bases, the J end lost 0 bases, and 12 bases lay between the germline ends. The V gene's germline CDR1 is LNHNV and CDR2 YYDKDF (reference sequence). The CDR3 runs to 14 residues. As DNA, the CDR3 is TGTGCCACGGGTAGAAGGAGCTCCTACAATGAGCAGTTCTTC. Translating gives CATGRRSSYNEQFF. Based on the CDR3 plus reference TRBV15 and TRBJ2-1, the full variable domain is DAMVIQNPRYQVTQFGKPVTLSCSQTLNHNVMYWYQQKSSQAPKLLFHYYDKDFNNEADTPDNFQSRRPNTSFCFLDIRSPGLGDTAMYLCATGRRSSYNEQFFGPGTRLTVL.

The rearrangement links TRBV7-2 to TRBJ1-2, with no clear D. The CDR3 has 12 amino acids. Germline V CDR1 and CDR2: SGHTA, FQGNSA. Trimming took 4 bases from V and 7 from J, leaving 10 bases between them. The DNA for the CDR3 is TGTGCCAGCAGCTCCGACGCGGGTGGCTACACCTTC. It yields the protein CASSSDAGGYTF. The variable domain in full, completed from reference TRBV7-2 and TRBJ1-2, reads GAGVSQSPSNKVTEKGKDVELRCDPISGHTALYWYRQSLGQGLEFLIYFQGNSAPDKSGLPSDRFSAERTGGSVSTLTIQRTQQEDSAVYLCASSSDAGGYTFGSGTRLTVV.